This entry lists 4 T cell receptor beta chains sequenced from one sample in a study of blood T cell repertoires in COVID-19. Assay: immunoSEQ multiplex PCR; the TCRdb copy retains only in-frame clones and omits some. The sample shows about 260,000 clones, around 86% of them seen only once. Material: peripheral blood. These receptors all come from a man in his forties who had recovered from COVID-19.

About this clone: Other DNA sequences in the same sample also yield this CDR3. The CDR3 DNA sequence: TGTGCCAGCAGCCCTAGCGGGGGGAGTTACAATGAGCAGTTCTTC. Its protein product is CASSPSGGSYNEQFF. This chain joins TRBV9 and TRBJ2-1, with 11 bases aligning to TRBD2. The CDR3 consists of 15 residues. V was clipped by 4 bases and J by 4 bases; unmatched bases: 4. The germline V gene encodes CDR1 SGDLS and CDR2 YYNGEE.

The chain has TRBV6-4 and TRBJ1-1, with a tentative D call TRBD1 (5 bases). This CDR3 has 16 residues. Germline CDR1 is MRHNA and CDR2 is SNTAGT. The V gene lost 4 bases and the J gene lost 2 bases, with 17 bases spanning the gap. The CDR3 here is CASSARWRGINTEAFF. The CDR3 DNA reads TGTGCCAGCAGTGCCCGTTGGAGGGGAATCAACACTGAAGCTTTCTTT.

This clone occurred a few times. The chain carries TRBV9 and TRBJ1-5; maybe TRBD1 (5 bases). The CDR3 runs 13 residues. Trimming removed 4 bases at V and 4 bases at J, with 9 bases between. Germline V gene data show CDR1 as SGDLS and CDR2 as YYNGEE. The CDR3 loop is CASSFSGNQPQHF. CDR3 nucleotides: TGTGCCAGCAGCTTTTCAGGGAATCAGCCCCAGCATTTT.

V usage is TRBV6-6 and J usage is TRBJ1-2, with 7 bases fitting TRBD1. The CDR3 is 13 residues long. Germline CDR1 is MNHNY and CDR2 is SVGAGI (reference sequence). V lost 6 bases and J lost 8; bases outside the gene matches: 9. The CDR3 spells CASSTRGGWGYTF. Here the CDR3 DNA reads TGTGCCAGCAGCACCAGAGGGGGCTGGGGCTACACCTTC.